This TCR beta chain was identified during a study of shared clonotypes between healthy human individuals. Study details: A couple of women and a few men aged 18 to 49 made up the donors. Used for every donor were three CD4 naive, three CD4 memory, two CD8 naive and one CD8 memory plate.

The data were produced by immunoSEQ multiplex PCR, yet TCRdb's version contains in-frame clones alone and is incomplete. The sample shows approximately 2,300,000 clones, 85% to 95% of them seen only once. Sequencing was performed on naive CD4+ T cells from PBMCs. Subset described: CD45RA+ positively selected. The clonotype originates from a man younger than 35 in good health. Some clones in this sample may be carry-over from other donors' samples.

CDR3 bases: TGTGCCAGCAGGACAGGGGGCTTGGGAGAAAAACTGTTTTTT. Its translation: CASRTGGLGEKLFF. The genes are TRBV28 and TRBJ1-4; 10 bases map to TRBD1. The junction had 6 bases not matched to a gene; V was cut back by 6 bases and J by 8 bases. CDR1 and CDR2 from the germline V gene are MDHEN and SYDVKM. This CDR3 region has 14 residues.